Shown below are 20 T cell receptor beta chains from a single sample sequenced in a study of T cell repertoires in cytomegalovirus infection. TCRdb independently ran MiXCR on the reads; one entry per CDR3 protein. Seen here are about half a million distinct CDR3 sequences, 33% observed once, and the top ten hold roughly 15%. The antigens of these receptors remain unknown. Sequenced here: cultured PBMCs, sampled from culture after CMV antigen stimulation. These receptors all come from a human donor in good health (CMV status not recorded). Some clones in this sample may be carry-over from other donors' samples.

For this clonotype: A much larger clone is a single base away; this may be a read error. The chain is built from TRBV28 and TRBJ1-1; no reliable D call. The V gene lost 6 bases and the J gene lost 4 bases, with 6 bases spanning the gap. The CDR3 spans 11 residues. Germline CDR1 is MDHEN and CDR2 is SYDVKM. The CDR3, as DNA: TGTGCCAGCAGGCGGGTCACTGAAGCTTTCTTT. Translating gives CASRRVTEAFF.

The chain uses TRBV7-2 and TRBJ1-2; D possibly corresponds to TRBD1 (5 bases). Trimming took off 1 base at V and 2 bases at J, with 11 bases between the two ends. From germline, CDR1 is SGHTA and CDR2 FQGNSA. The CDR3 is 15 residues long. The CDR3 loop is CASSLGGAFNYGYTF. The CDR3 DNA reads TGTGCCAGCAGCTTAGGCGGGGCTTTCAACTATGGCTACACCTTC.

This rearrangement joins TRBV6-8 to TRBJ1-1; weak D call: TRBD1 (5 bases). CDR3 length: 12 amino acids. V was trimmed by 5 bases and J by 8 bases, leaving 12 bases between them. The germline CDR1 and CDR2 sequences are MNHGY and SAAAGT. DNA of the CDR3: TGTGCCAGCAGTGGCCAGGGATTGGAAGCTTTCTTT. Its protein product is CASSGQGLEAFF.

The genes are TRBV7-9 and TRBJ2-7, with 15 bases lining up with TRBD2. Germline assignment: CDR1 SEHNR and CDR2 FQNEAQ (reference sequence). The ends lost 4 bases at V and 5 bases at J; junction bases unmatched: 3. This CDR3 region has 15 residues. CDR3 sequence (DNA): TGTGCCAGCAGCTGGGGGACTAGCGGGAGGCACGAGCAGTACTTC. It specifies CASSWGTSGRHEQYF.

The sample holds a few counts of this clonotype. This sequence joins TRBV4-1 and TRBJ2-4; 7 bases line up with TRBD2. CDR3 length: 20 amino acids. The ends lost 0 bases at V and 8 bases at J; junction bases unmatched: 22. From germline, CDR1 is MGHRA and CDR2 YSYEKL. In nucleotides, the CDR3 is TGCGCCAGCAGCCAAGATCCATCAGGAGGCGGGAGAAGGGCGGGGTACATTCAGTACTTC. Encoded protein: CASSQDPSGGGRRAGYIQYF.

Turning to this clonotype: Just one base apart from a much larger clone, this may be a read error. V gene TRBV7-2 combines with J gene TRBJ2-1; perhaps TRBD2 as D (6 bases). The CDR3 has 15 amino acids. The V gene's germline CDR1 is SGHTA and CDR2 FQGNSA. Here the CDR3 reads CASTTGTGSYKEQFF. The CDR3 DNA sequence: TGTGCCAGCACCACCGGGACTGGCTCCTACAAGGAGCAGTTCTTC.

In its sample, this clonotype ranks as medium-sized. J is TRBJ2-3 and V is TRBV7-8; the match to TRBD2 covers 7 bases. CDR3 length equals 16 residues. Germline CDR1 SGHVS, CDR2 FQNEAQ. V gave up 0 bases and J gave up 6 bases; unmatched junction bases: 9. CDR3 coding DNA: TGTGCCAGCAGCTTAGCGCCCGCGGGAGACGGGGATACGCAGTATTTT. It codes for CASSLAPAGDGDTQYF.

The chain joins TRBV5-6 to TRBJ2-1; possible D gene TRBD2, 6 bases. V lost 4 bases, J lost 6 bases, and 17 bases lay in between. CDR1 is SGHDT and CDR2 is YYEEEE in the germline V gene. The CDR3 contains 15 residues. In DNA, the CDR3 is TGTGCCAGCAGCGGGGACCGGCGGGATGTCAATGAGCAGTTCTTC. Translating gives CASSGDRRDVNEQFF. The whole variable domain, remainder taken from reference TRBV5-6 and TRBJ2-1, is DAGVTQSPTHLIKTRGQQVTLRCSPKSGHDTVSWYQQALGQGPQFIFQYYEEEERQRGNFPDRFSGHQFPNYSSELNVNALLLGDSALYLCASSGDRRDVNEQFFGPGTRLTVL.

At least ten counts were recorded for this clonotype. V is TRBV7-2 and J is TRBJ2-3, with 10 bases lining up with TRBD2. This CDR3 contains 19 residues. Germline lookup yields CDR1 SGHTA and CDR2 FQGNSA. With V trimmed by 4 bases and J by 5 bases, 18 bases remained unmatched. The CDR3 DNA reads TGTGCCAGCAGCTCTCCTTCTAGCGGGAGCGTAGGGAACAGAGATACGCAGTATTTT. Its translation is CASSSPSSGSVGNRDTQYF.

CDR3 bases: TGTGCCAGTCGAGGCAGTCACGGTATCCACGAGCAGTACTTC. The encoded protein is CASRGSHGIHEQYF. J is TRBJ2-7 and V is TRBV19; D is uncertain. This CDR3 has 14 residues. The germline gives CDR1 LNHDA, CDR2 SQIVND (reference sequence). The V and J ends lost 8 bases and 5 bases respectively, with 19 bases between them.

This chain joins TRBV12-5 and TRBJ2-2; TRBD2 agrees at 10 bases. This CDR3 is built from 15 residues. V gave up 4 bases and J gave up 8 bases; unmatched junction bases: 7. The germline V gene has CDR1 LGHNT and CDR2 FRNRAP. CDR3 sequence (DNA): TGTGCTAGTGGTTACTGGCTAGCGGGAGTTGGGGAGCTGTTTTTT. Its translation: CASGYWLAGVGELFF. Based on the CDR3 plus reference TRBV12-5 and TRBJ2-2, the full variable domain is DARVTQTPRHKVTEMGQEVTMRCQPILGHNTVFWYRQTMMQGLELLAYFRNRAPLDDSGMPKDRFSAEMPDATLATLKIQPSEPRDSAVYFCASGYWLAGVGELFFGEGSRLTVL.

This clonotype was detected only a few times. V usage is TRBV7-9 and J usage is TRBJ1-4, with 11 bases aligning to TRBD1. The CDR3 consists of 20 residues. Germline lookup yields CDR1 SEHNR and CDR2 FQNEAQ (reference sequence). Unmatched junction bases numbered 17, after V lost 5 bases and J lost 3 bases. CDR3 bases: TGTGCCAGCAGCCAACCCCTCGGGACAGGGGGTCGAGATCCTAATGAAAAACTGTTTTTT. Translation gives CASSQPLGTGGRDPNEKLFF.

This chain uses TRBV18 with TRBJ2-7; 12 bases map to TRBD2. This CDR3 is 14 amino acids long. J gave up 7 bases and V 5 bases, and 6 bases lay outside the gene matches. The germline CDR1 and CDR2 sequences are KGHSH and LQKENI. The CDR3 region has the DNA TGTGCCAGCTCATCGGCTAGCGGGAGGGAAGAGCAGTACTTC. Translated, it gives CASSSASGREEQYF. The full variable domain, in which reference TRBV18 and TRBJ2-7 provide the parts outside the CDR3, is NAGVMQNPRHLVRRRGQEARLRCSPMKGHSHVYWYRQLPEEGLKFMVYLQKENIIDESGMPKERFSAEFPKEGPSILRIQQVVRGDSAAYFCASSSASGREEQYFGPGTRLTVT.

This chain joins TRBV12-3 or TRBV12-4 and TRBJ2-3; 9 bases line up with TRBD1. Germline trimming cut 8 bases from V and 3 bases from J; bases unmatched to any gene: 9. This CDR3 region has 15 residues. The CDR3 sequence: CASGWGQGQTDTQYF. DNA for the CDR3: TGTGCCAGCGGATGGGGACAGGGACAAACAGATACGCAGTATTTT.

V gene TRBV9 combines with J gene TRBJ2-3; D might be TRBD2 (6 bases). Looked up from germline, CDR1 is SGDLS and CDR2 is YYNGEE. The length of the CDR3 is 16 residues. V lost 3 bases to trimming and J lost 6 bases, with 20 bases between them. This chain's CDR3 is CASSAPPRGRFDTQYF. The DNA of the CDR3 is TGTGCCAGCAGCGCCCCTCCCCGAGGGAGGTTTGATACGCAGTATTTT.

This clonotype was seen many times. The gene calls are TRBV6-1 and TRBJ2-1; D may match TRBD1 or TRBD2 (5 bases each). The CDR3 loop spans 14 amino acids. The V and J ends lost 4 bases and 13 bases respectively, with 20 bases between them. CDR1 MNHNS and CDR2 SASEGT come from the germline V gene. The CDR3 DNA sequence: TGTGCCAGCAGTGGAGGGGAGACCCCCTTCGACCAGTTCTTC. This translates into CASSGGETPFDQFF.

V usage is TRBV20-1 and J usage is TRBJ2-1, with 8 bases matching TRBD2. The CDR3 contains 21 residues. CDR1 is DFQATT and CDR2 is SNEGSKA in the germline V gene (reference sequence). Trimming took 5 bases from V and 5 from J; bases not matched to a gene: 29. For the CDR3, the DNA is TGCAGTGCTCCCTCGTGGGGACTAGTGGCTAATTTTGTGGGGAAAAACAATGAGCAGTTCTTC. This encodes CSAPSWGLVANFVGKNNEQFF.

CDR3 in amino acids: CASSLFPSGDGDEQFF. CDR3 nucleotides: TGTGCCAGCAGCTTATTCCCTAGCGGGGACGGCGATGAGCAGTTCTTC. The chain recombines TRBV7-6 with TRBJ2-1, with TRBD2 matching over 9 bases. The CDR3 spans 16 residues. J lost 8 bases, V lost 2 bases, and 10 bases had no gene match. Germline-derived CDR1 and CDR2 are SGHVS and FNYEAQ.

In this sample, this clonotype turned up a few times. This chain joins TRBV4-1 and TRBJ1-1, with 7 bases identical to TRBD1. The ends lost 1 base at V and 8 bases at J; junction bases unmatched: 16. Per the germline V gene, CDR1 is MGHRA and CDR2 is YSYEKL. The CDR3 runs to 17 residues. The CDR3 sequence is CASSQGGGHYFGKEAFF. The CDR3 DNA sequence: TGCGCCAGCAGCCAAGGAGGGGGCCATTACTTTGGCAAGGAAGCTTTCTTT.

This clonotype turned up a few times. CDR3 coding DNA: TGTGCTAGTGGTTTGGTAGGCAGGGTGAACACCGGGGAGCTGTTTTTT. This translates into CASGLVGRVNTGELFF. The chain recombines TRBV12-5 with TRBJ2-2, with D possibly matching TRBD1 (5 bases). V was pared by 0 bases and J by 1 base, with 9 bases between. CDR3 size: 16 residues. Germline V gene data show CDR1 as LGHNT and CDR2 as FRNRAP.